Sequencing of this T cell receptor (beta chain) was carried out in a study of cytomegalovirus exposure and HLA in healthy donors. Study-level results: There were a few CMV-associated chains whose specificity for CMV antigens was confirmed in vitro. Among CMV-associated TCR beta chains, most appeared HLA-restricted in a later analysis.

These donors counted as nominally healthy when sampled, but unrecorded immune exposures were likely. Concerning this clone: Its antigen is undetermined. Different DNA sequences within this sample yield the same CDR3.

Primers included in the PCR were 60 Vbeta and 13 Jbeta primers. Repertoires were generated with immunoSEQ multiplex PCR, while TCRdb's copy carries only in-frame clones and drops some. This sample carries some 130,000 clones, approximately 61% of them seen once, and the ten largest clones take more than 1.5%. The CDR3 is made up of 13 amino acids. The germline CDR1 and CDR2 sequences are SGDLS and YYNGEE. Trimming took 2 bases from V and 3 from J; bases not matched to a gene: 1. The TCR was taken from a human donor in good health. The source material was PBMCs. The gene calls are TRBV9 and TRBJ2-5; the match to TRBD1 covers 7 bases. The CDR3 coding sequence is TGTGCCAGCAGCGTCGGGACAGAAGAGACCCAGTACTTC. Translating it yields CASSVGTEETQYF. Full variable domain (missing parts from reference TRBV9 and TRBJ2-5): DSGVTQTPKHLITATGQRVTLRCSPRSGDLSVYWYQQSLDQGLQFLIQYYNGEERAKGNILERFSAQQFPDLHSELNLSSLELGDSALYFCASSVGTEETQYFGPGTRLLVL.